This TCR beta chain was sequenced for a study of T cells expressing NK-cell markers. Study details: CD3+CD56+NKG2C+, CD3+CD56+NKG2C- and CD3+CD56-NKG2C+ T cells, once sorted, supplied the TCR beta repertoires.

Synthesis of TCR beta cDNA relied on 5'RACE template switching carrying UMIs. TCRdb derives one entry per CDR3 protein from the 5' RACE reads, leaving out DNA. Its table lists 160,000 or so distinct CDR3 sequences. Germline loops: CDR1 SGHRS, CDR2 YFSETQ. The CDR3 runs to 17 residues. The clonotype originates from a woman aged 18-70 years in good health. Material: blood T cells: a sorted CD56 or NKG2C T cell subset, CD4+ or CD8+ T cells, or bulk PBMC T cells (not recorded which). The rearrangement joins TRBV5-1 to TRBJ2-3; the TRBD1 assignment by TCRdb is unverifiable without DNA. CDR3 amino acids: CASSLAPRQGRTDTQYF. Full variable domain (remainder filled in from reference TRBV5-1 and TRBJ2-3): KAGVTQTPRYLIKTRGQQVTLSCSPISGHRSVSWYQQTPGQGLQFLFEYFSETQRNKGNFPGRFSGRQFSNSRSEMNVSTLELGDSALYLCASSLAPRQGRTDTQYFGPGTRLTVL.